These T cell receptor beta chains were read from a single sample in a study of T cell responses to AZD1222 COVID-19 vaccine. Libraries were prepared by immunoSEQ multiplex PCR; TCRdb keeps only in-frame clonotypes and omits some of them. The sample records 130,000 or so clones, around 90% being singletons. Material: peripheral blood, obtained 28 days after the second AZD1222 dose. These receptors were taken from an adult who received the AZD1222 COVID-19 vaccine. The CDR3 runs from the conserved cysteine through the conserved F or W. Fields, in order: J gene, D gene, V gene, clone size, CDR3 protein, CDR3 DNA. The D gene is left open where the match is weak. Clone size is shown for a subset of rows, as once, few, many or a class of expanded clone.

j_call: TRBJ1-1
d_call: -
v_call: TRBV6-5
clone_size: -
cdr3_aa: CASSHTPSTEAFF
cdr3_nt: TGTGCCAGCAGCCACACTCCGAGCACTGAAGCTTTCTTT

j_call: TRBJ1-5
d_call: TRBD1
v_call: TRBV5-1
clone_size: -
cdr3_aa: CASSETGDQPQHF
cdr3_nt: TGCGCCAGCAGCGAGACAGGGGATCAGCCCCAGCATTTT

j_call: TRBJ1-3
d_call: TRBD1
v_call: TRBV5-1
clone_size: -
cdr3_aa: CASRLGTDSGNTIYF
cdr3_nt: TGCGCCAGCAGACTGGGGACAGACTCTGGAAACACCATATATTTT

j_call: TRBJ2-5
d_call: -
v_call: TRBV5-6
clone_size: -
cdr3_aa: CASSLGGKETQYF
cdr3_nt: TGTGCCAGCAGCTTGGGCGGAAAAGAGACCCAGTACTTC

j_call: TRBJ1-5
d_call: TRBD1
v_call: TRBV19
clone_size: -
cdr3_aa: CASSSLQGATFNQPQHF
cdr3_nt: TGTGCCAGTAGTTCACTACAGGGGGCTACCTTCAATCAGCCCCAGCATTTT

j_call: TRBJ1-2
d_call: -
v_call: TRBV5-1
clone_size: -
cdr3_aa: CASSLGGPASDGYTF
cdr3_nt: TGCGCCAGCAGCTTGGGAGGGCCAGCCAGCGATGGCTACACCTTC

j_call: TRBJ1-1
d_call: TRBD1
v_call: TRBV6-5
clone_size: -
cdr3_aa: CASSTTGGTEAFF
cdr3_nt: TGTGCCAGCAGCACCACAGGGGGTACTGAAGCTTTCTTT

j_call: TRBJ1-4
d_call: -
v_call: TRBV19
clone_size: -
cdr3_aa: CASSIGQGFNEKLFF
cdr3_nt: TGTGCCAGTAGTATAGGTCAGGGATTTAATGAAAAACTGTTTTTT

j_call: TRBJ2-1
d_call: TRBD2
v_call: TRBV7-9
clone_size: -
cdr3_aa: CASSLEGLSGGDEQFF
cdr3_nt: TGTGCCAGCAGCTTAGAAGGGCTGAGCGGGGGGGATGAGCAGTTCTTC

j_call: TRBJ1-6
d_call: -
v_call: TRBV6-5
clone_size: -
cdr3_aa: CASSPLGEGNSPLHF
cdr3_nt: TGTGCCAGCAGTCCGCTGGGGGAAGGGAATTCACCCCTCCACTTT

j_call: TRBJ1-2
d_call: TRBD1
v_call: TRBV4-1
clone_size: -
cdr3_aa: CASSQDWQGARGYTF
cdr3_nt: TGCGCCAGCAGCCAAGACTGGCAGGGGGCCCGTGGCTACACCTTC

j_call: TRBJ1-2
d_call: -
v_call: TRBV19
clone_size: -
cdr3_aa: CASSRAWEGKSSYGYTF
cdr3_nt: TGTGCCAGTAGTAGGGCCTGGGAAGGGAAGAGTTCCTATGGCTACACCTTC

j_call: TRBJ1-5
d_call: -
v_call: TRBV10-1
clone_size: -
cdr3_aa: CASSAELNQPQHF
cdr3_nt: TGCGCCAGCAGTGCCGAGCTCAATCAGCCCCAGCATTTT

j_call: TRBJ1-5
d_call: -
v_call: TRBV24-1
clone_size: -
cdr3_aa: CATSDMDGGNQPQHF
cdr3_nt: TGTGCCACCAGTGATATGGACGGGGGCAATCAGCCCCAGCATTTT

j_call: TRBJ1-4
d_call: TRBD1
v_call: TRBV9
clone_size: -
cdr3_aa: CASSTGTGPTNEKLFF
cdr3_nt: TGTGCCAGCAGCACAGGGACAGGACCAACTAATGAAAAACTGTTTTTT

j_call: TRBJ1-5
d_call: -
v_call: TRBV27
clone_size: -
cdr3_aa: CASSFTPGGNQPQHF
cdr3_nt: TGTGCCAGCAGTTTTACCCCCGGCGGGAATCAGCCCCAGCATTTT

j_call: TRBJ2-7
d_call: -
v_call: TRBV7-9
clone_size: -
cdr3_aa: CASSRGAGDRYEQYF
cdr3_nt: TGTGCCAGCAGCCGCGGGGCAGGCGACCGCTACGAGCAGTACTTC

j_call: TRBJ1-2
d_call: -
v_call: TRBV7-9
clone_size: once
cdr3_aa: CASSLRDYGYTF
cdr3_nt: TGTGCCAGCAGCTTAAGGGACTATGGCTACACCTTC

j_call: TRBJ1-5
d_call: TRBD1
v_call: TRBV29-1
clone_size: -
cdr3_aa: CSVAGTGESQPQHF
cdr3_nt: TGCAGCGTTGCGGGGACAGGGGAAAGTCAGCCCCAGCATTTT

j_call: TRBJ1-6
d_call: TRBD1
v_call: TRBV6-5
clone_size: once
cdr3_aa: CASSRDRGHGSPLHF
cdr3_nt: TGTGCCAGCAGTCGGGACAGGGGACACGGTTCACCCCTCCACTTT

j_call: TRBJ2-7
d_call: -
v_call: TRBV12-3/TRBV12-4
clone_size: -
cdr3_aa: CASSLRGKQDF
cdr3_nt: TGTGCCAGCAGTTTAAGAGGAAAGCAAGACTTC

j_call: TRBJ2-3
d_call: -
v_call: TRBV5-1
clone_size: -
cdr3_aa: CASSVRGALTDTQYF
cdr3_nt: TGCGCCAGCAGCGTGAGGGGGGCATTGACAGATACGCAGTATTTT

j_call: TRBJ1-1
d_call: -
v_call: TRBV7-6
clone_size: -
cdr3_aa: CASSRDPNTEAFF
cdr3_nt: TGTGCCAGCAGCCGGGACCCAAACACTGAAGCTTTCTTT

j_call: TRBJ1-4
d_call: -
v_call: TRBV30
clone_size: -
cdr3_aa: CAWSVRVREKLFF
cdr3_nt: TGTGCCTGGAGTGTAAGGGTGAGGGAAAAACTGTTTTTT

j_call: TRBJ1-2
d_call: -
v_call: TRBV3-1/TRBV3-2
clone_size: few
cdr3_aa: CASSQRGVLGYTF
cdr3_nt: TGTGCCAGCAGCCAAAGGGGCGTCTTAGGCTACACCTTC

j_call: TRBJ2-1
d_call: TRBD2
v_call: TRBV24-1
clone_size: -
cdr3_aa: CATSAIAGGSYNEQFF
cdr3_nt: TGTGCCACCAGTGCAATAGCGGGAGGCTCCTACAATGAGCAGTTCTTC

j_call: TRBJ1-2
d_call: -
v_call: TRBV27
clone_size: -
cdr3_aa: CASSPGVWSVGGYGYTF
cdr3_nt: TGTGCCAGCAGCCCCGGAGTCTGGTCTGTTGGAGGCTATGGCTACACCTTC

j_call: TRBJ1-3
d_call: TRBD1
v_call: TRBV27
clone_size: -
cdr3_aa: CASRPTGVGNTIYF
cdr3_nt: TGTGCCAGCAGACCTACAGGGGTGGGAAACACCATATATTTT

j_call: TRBJ1-2
d_call: TRBD1
v_call: TRBV10-3
clone_size: -
cdr3_aa: CAISEWDRRNYGYTF
cdr3_nt: TGTGCCATCAGTGAATGGGACAGGCGAAACTATGGCTACACCTTC

j_call: TRBJ1-6
d_call: -
v_call: TRBV7-6
clone_size: few
cdr3_aa: CASSISSQGGSSPLHF
cdr3_nt: TGTGCCAGCAGCATTAGCTCCCAGGGAGGGAGTTCACCCCTCCACTTT

j_call: TRBJ2-7
d_call: -
v_call: TRBV3-1/TRBV3-2
clone_size: -
cdr3_aa: CASSQNRADRRYYEQYF
cdr3_nt: TGTGCCAGCAGCCAAAATAGAGCAGACAGAAGATACTACGAGCAGTACTTC

j_call: TRBJ1-1
d_call: -
v_call: TRBV2
clone_size: -
cdr3_aa: CASIWGGRPNTEAFF
cdr3_nt: TGTGCCAGCATCTGGGGGGGACGCCCGAACACTGAAGCTTTCTTT

j_call: TRBJ2-7
d_call: -
v_call: TRBV27
clone_size: few
cdr3_aa: CASSLYPRTYEQYF
cdr3_nt: TGTGCCAGCAGTTTATATCCTCGGACCTACGAGCAGTACTTC

j_call: TRBJ1-2
d_call: -
v_call: TRBV5-1
clone_size: -
cdr3_aa: CASSLKGDGYTF
cdr3_nt: TGCGCCAGCAGCTTGAAAGGGGATGGCTACACCTTC

j_call: TRBJ1-6
d_call: -
v_call: TRBV14
clone_size: -
cdr3_aa: CASARQDNSPLHF
cdr3_nt: TGTGCCAGCGCCCGACAGGATAATTCACCCCTCCACTTT

j_call: TRBJ1-4
d_call: TRBD1
v_call: TRBV6-5
clone_size: -
cdr3_aa: CASSVQGEKLFF
cdr3_nt: TGTGCCAGCAGCGTACAGGGGGAAAAACTGTTTTTT

j_call: TRBJ1-2
d_call: -
v_call: TRBV20-1
clone_size: -
cdr3_aa: CSARLGYGYTF
cdr3_nt: TGCAGTGCTAGACTTGGGTATGGCTACACCTTC

j_call: TRBJ1-1
d_call: -
v_call: TRBV6-5
clone_size: -
cdr3_aa: CASSYIGAHTEAFF
cdr3_nt: TGTGCCAGCAGTTACATCGGGGCGCATACTGAAGCTTTCTTT

j_call: TRBJ1-1
d_call: TRBD1
v_call: TRBV28
clone_size: -
cdr3_aa: CASSPPPGQGDGNTEAFF
cdr3_nt: TGTGCCAGCAGTCCTCCCCCGGGACAGGGCGATGGGAACACTGAAGCTTTCTTT

j_call: TRBJ1-2
d_call: TRBD1
v_call: TRBV5-4
clone_size: -
cdr3_aa: CASSLEGQGALTF
cdr3_nt: TGTGCCAGCAGCTTGGAGGGGCAGGGGGCCCTCACCTTC

j_call: TRBJ1-2
d_call: -
v_call: TRBV24-1
clone_size: -
cdr3_aa: CATSDWEKGPKENYGYTF
cdr3_nt: TGTGCCACCAGTGATTGGGAAAAGGGGCCCAAGGAAAACTATGGCTACACCTTC

j_call: TRBJ1-4
d_call: TRBD1
v_call: TRBV5-4
clone_size: -
cdr3_aa: CASSRPGQGNEKLFF
cdr3_nt: TGTGCCAGCAGCCGCCCGGGACAGGGAAATGAAAAACTGTTTTTT

j_call: TRBJ2-1
d_call: -
v_call: TRBV9
clone_size: -
cdr3_aa: CASSVGQNEQFF
cdr3_nt: TGTGCCAGCAGCGTGGGGCAAAATGAGCAGTTCTTC

j_call: TRBJ1-1
d_call: -
v_call: TRBV5-4
clone_size: -
cdr3_aa: CASSLSTGSAEAFF
cdr3_nt: TGTGCCAGCAGCTTATCCACAGGGTCGGCTGAAGCTTTCTTT

j_call: TRBJ2-7
d_call: TRBD1
v_call: TRBV5-1
clone_size: -
cdr3_aa: CASSPNTGTVYEQYF
cdr3_nt: TGCGCCAGCTCGCCAAACACTGGGACAGTCTACGAGCAGTACTTC

j_call: TRBJ1-4
d_call: -
v_call: TRBV30
clone_size: -
cdr3_aa: CAWSSGQLNEKLFF
cdr3_nt: TGTGCCTGGAGTTCAGGACAGTTAAATGAAAAACTGTTTTTT

j_call: TRBJ2-1
d_call: -
v_call: TRBV5-1
clone_size: -
cdr3_aa: CASSLDGGVLMKQFF
cdr3_nt: TGCGCCAGCAGCTTGGACGGGGGAGTCTTAATGAAACAGTTCTTC

j_call: TRBJ2-2
d_call: -
v_call: TRBV4-3
clone_size: -
cdr3_aa: CASSQDFEANTGELFF
cdr3_nt: TGCGCCAGCAGCCAAGATTTCGAGGCCAACACCGGGGAGCTGTTTTTT

j_call: TRBJ1-5
d_call: -
v_call: TRBV7-8
clone_size: -
cdr3_aa: CASSLASVWGGQPQHF
cdr3_nt: TGTGCCAGCAGCTTAGCGTCCGTCTGGGGAGGCCAGCCCCAGCATTTT

j_call: TRBJ1-2
d_call: -
v_call: TRBV27
clone_size: -
cdr3_aa: CASRTGGGYYGKGYTF
cdr3_nt: TGTGCCAGCAGGACTGGGGGGGGATACTATGGAAAGGGCTACACCTTC

j_call: TRBJ2-1
d_call: -
v_call: TRBV6-1
clone_size: -
cdr3_aa: CASSVYPDRPYDNEQFF
cdr3_nt: TGTGCCAGCAGTGTATACCCCGACAGACCCTACGATAATGAGCAGTTCTTC

j_call: TRBJ2-2
d_call: TRBD1
v_call: TRBV29-1
clone_size: -
cdr3_aa: CSARGYGELFF
cdr3_nt: TGCAGCGCCAGGGGGTACGGGGAGCTGTTTTTT

j_call: TRBJ2-3
d_call: -
v_call: TRBV7-2
clone_size: -
cdr3_aa: CASSLGGTQYF
cdr3_nt: TGTGCCAGCAGCTTAGGTGGTACGCAGTATTTT